The present entry profiles one T cell receptor beta chain with its context. The sample is drawn from a study of PD-L1 blockade in urothelial cancer. About the research overall: At 3 weeks after treatment start (second dose) and again at 6 weeks, blood was analyzed.

Method: immunoSEQ multiplex PCR; TCRdb's copy keeps in-frame clones and lacks some. The sample lists more than 45,000 clones; approximately 90% were seen once. Germline CDR1 reads GTSNPN; CDR2 reads SVGIG (reference sequence). The ends were cut back, 5 bases at V and 5 bases at J, with 18 bases in the middle. CDR3 size: 15 residues. The receptor comes from a man aged 80 or over with urothelial cancer. This specimen consisted of PBMCs, obtained around atezolizumab (anti-PD-L1) treatment. The rearrangement uses TRBV30 and TRBJ2-2, with TRBD1 as a possible D gene (6 bases). CDR3 protein: CAWETGNLRTGELFF. The CDR3 DNA is TGTGCCTGGGAAACAGGGAATTTGCGGACCGGGGAGCTGTTTTTT.